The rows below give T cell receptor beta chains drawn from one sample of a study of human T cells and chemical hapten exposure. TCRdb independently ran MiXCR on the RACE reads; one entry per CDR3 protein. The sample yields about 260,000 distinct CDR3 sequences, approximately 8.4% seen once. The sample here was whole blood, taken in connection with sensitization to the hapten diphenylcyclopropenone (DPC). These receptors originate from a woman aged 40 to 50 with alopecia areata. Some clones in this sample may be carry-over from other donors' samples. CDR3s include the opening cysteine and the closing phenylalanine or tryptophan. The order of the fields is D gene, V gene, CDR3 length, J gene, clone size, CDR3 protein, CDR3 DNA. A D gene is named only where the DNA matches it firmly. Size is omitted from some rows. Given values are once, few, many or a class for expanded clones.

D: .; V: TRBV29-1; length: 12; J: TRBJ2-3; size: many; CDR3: CSVEDSPDTQYF; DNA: TGCAGCGTTGAAGATAGCCCAGATACGCAGTATTTT
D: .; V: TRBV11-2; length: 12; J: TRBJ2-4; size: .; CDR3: CASSSDGNIQYF; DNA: TGTGCCAGCAGCTCCGACGGAAACATTCAGTACTTC
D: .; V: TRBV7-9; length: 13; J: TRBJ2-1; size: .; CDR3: CASSPPSSNEQFF; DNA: TGTGCCAGCAGCCCTCCGAGTAGCAATGAGCAGTTCTTC
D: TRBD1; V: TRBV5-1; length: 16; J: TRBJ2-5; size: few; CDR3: CASSLGQGAVGETQYF; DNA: TGCGCCAGCAGCTTGGGACAGGGGGCCGTAGGAGAGACCCAGTACTTC
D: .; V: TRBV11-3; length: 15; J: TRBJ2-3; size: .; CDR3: CASSLTYSGPDTQYF; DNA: TGTGCCAGCAGCCTGACCTATTCCGGGCCAGATACGCAGTATTTT
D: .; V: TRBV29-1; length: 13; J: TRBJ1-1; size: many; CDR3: CSAQRDENTEAFF; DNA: TGCAGCGCCCAGAGAGACGAGAACACTGAAGCTTTCTTT
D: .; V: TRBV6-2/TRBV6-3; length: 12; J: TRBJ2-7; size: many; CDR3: CASSYSRQAPSF; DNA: TGTGCCAGCAGTTACTCAAGACAGGCCCCCTCCTTC
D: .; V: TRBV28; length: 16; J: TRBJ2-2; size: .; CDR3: CASRRLRAETPGELFF; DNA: TGTGCCAGCAGGCGCCTCAGGGCAGAGACCCCCGGGGAGCTGTTTTTT
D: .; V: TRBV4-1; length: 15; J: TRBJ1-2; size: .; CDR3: CASSQRQNSNYGYTF; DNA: TGCGCCAGCAGCCAGAGACAAAACTCTAACTATGGCTACACCTTC
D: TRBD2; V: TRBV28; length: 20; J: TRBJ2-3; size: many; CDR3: CASSFPPGLAGGRSTDTQYF; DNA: TGTGCCAGCAGTTTTCCCCCGGGACTAGCGGGTGGACGATCCACAGATACGCAGTATTTT
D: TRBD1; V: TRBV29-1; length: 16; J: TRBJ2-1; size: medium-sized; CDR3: CSVEDRMYRGYNEQFF; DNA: TGCAGCGTTGAAGATCGTATGTACAGGGGTTACAATGAGCAGTTCTTC
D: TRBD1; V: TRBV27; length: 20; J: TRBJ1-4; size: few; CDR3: CASSTPPGTGGSGANEKLFF; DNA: TGTGCCAGCAGTACCCCCCCCGGGACAGGGGGCAGTGGGGCTAATGAAAAACTGTTTTTT
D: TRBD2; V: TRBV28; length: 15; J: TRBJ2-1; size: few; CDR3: CASSPPTGGRNEQFF; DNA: TGTGCCAGCAGTCCCCCCACGGGCGGGAGAAATGAGCAGTTCTTC
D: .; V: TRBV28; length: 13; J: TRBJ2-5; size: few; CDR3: CASRGRSLETQYF; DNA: TGTGCCAGCAGGGGACGGAGCCTAGAGACCCAGTACTTC